The rows below give T cell receptor beta chains drawn from one sample of a study of blood T cell repertoires in COVID-19. Libraries were prepared by immunoSEQ multiplex PCR; TCRdb keeps only in-frame clonotypes and omits some of them. Of around 200,000 clones listed, 85% to 90% are singletons. The sample was peripheral blood. All receptors come from a woman in her forties or fifties with acute or convalescent COVID-19. The CDR3 runs from the conserved cysteine through the conserved F or W. D genes are given only for firm matches. Size is stated for part of the rows, as once, few or many counts, or as a class when the clone is expanded.

v_gene,d_gene,abundance,j_gene,CDR3aa,CDR3nt
TRBV29-1,.,few,TRBJ2-3,CSVAEGGWTDTQYF,TGCAGCGTTGCTGAGGGCGGGTGGACAGATACGCAGTATTTT
TRBV11-2,TRBD2,.,TRBJ2-5,CASTQRRGGKETQYF,TGTGCCAGCACCCAGCGGCGGGGAGGGAAAGAGACCCAGTACTTC
TRBV19,TRBD2,.,TRBJ2-1,CASSIRGGSYNEQFF,TGTGCCAGTAGTATCCGGGGGGGCTCCTACAATGAGCAGTTCTTC
TRBV9,TRBD1,once,TRBJ2-7,CASSAGTGVVVYEQYF,TGTGCCAGCAGTGCCGGGACAGGGGTTGTGGTTTACGAGCAGTACTTC
TRBV6-2/TRBV6-3,.,once,TRBJ2-3,CASSLLAGADTQYF,TGTGCCAGCAGTCTTCTAGCCGGGGCAGATACGCAGTATTTT
TRBV25-1,.,.,TRBJ1-5,CASSGPFNNQPQHF,TGTGCCAGCAGTGGTCCCTTTAACAATCAGCCCCAGCATTTT
TRBV19,TRBD1,.,TRBJ2-3,CATVGQGIPDTQYF,TGTGCCACTGTGGGACAGGGGATTCCAGATACGCAGTATTTT
TRBV5-1,TRBD1,.,TRBJ1-2,CASSPGTGPYGYTF,TGCGCCAGCAGCCCGGGGACAGGGCCCTATGGCTACACCTTC
TRBV4-1,TRBD2,.,TRBJ2-1,CASSPRLAGVEQFF,TGCGCCAGCAGCCCAAGACTAGCGGGGGTTGAGCAGTTCTTC
TRBV18,.,.,TRBJ2-7,CASSQGRGSLRYEQYF,TGTGCCAGCTCACAAGGCCGAGGTAGCTTAAGATACGAGCAGTACTTC
TRBV30,TRBD1,.,TRBJ1-1,CAWSVQGEKAFF,TGTGCCTGGAGTGTACAGGGGGAGAAGGCTTTCTTT
TRBV7-2,.,.,TRBJ1-5,CASSLVGGENQPQHF,TGTGCCAGCAGCTTAGTTGGAGGGGAGAATCAGCCCCAGCATTTT
TRBV5-4,.,.,TRBJ2-2,CASSSYRENTGELFF,TGTGCCAGCAGCTCCTACAGGGAGAACACCGGGGAGCTGTTTTTT
TRBV15,.,.,TRBJ1-5,CATSRRTGSVNQPQHF,TGTGCCACCAGCAGGCGCACAGGGTCGGTTAATCAGCCCCAGCATTTT
TRBV11-2,.,.,TRBJ1-2,CASSLGQGYGYTF,TGTGCCAGCAGCCTGGGGCAGGGATATGGCTACACCTTC
TRBV6-5,TRBD1,.,TRBJ1-1,CASRRTGERSTEAFF,TGTGCCAGCAGAAGGACAGGGGAGCGGTCCACTGAAGCTTTCTTT
TRBV4-1,.,.,TRBJ1-2,CASSQELEDGYTF,TGCGCCAGCAGCCAAGAACTGGAGGATGGCTACACCTTC
TRBV11-2,.,.,TRBJ1-2,CASSLVTGYGYTF,TGTGCCAGCAGCTTAGTGACGGGCTATGGCTACACCTTC
TRBV30,.,.,TRBJ2-7,CAWSEGLWVYEQYF,TGTGCCTGGAGTGAGGGACTTTGGGTCTACGAGCAGTACTTC
TRBV10-3,.,.,TRBJ1-5,CAISESEFGNGQPQHF,TGTGCCATCAGTGAGTCGGAGTTTGGCAACGGGCAGCCCCAGCATTTT
TRBV24-1,TRBD1,.,TRBJ2-1,CATSEGTADYNEQFF,TGTGCCACCAGTGAGGGGACAGCCGACTACAATGAGCAGTTCTTC
TRBV19,.,.,TRBJ2-3,CASSIERDFRTDTQYF,TGTGCCAGTAGTATAGAAAGGGACTTCCGAACAGATACGCAGTATTTT
TRBV23-1,TRBD1,.,TRBJ2-2,CASSPIGQGDMAGELFF,TGCGCCAGCAGTCCCATCGGACAGGGAGATATGGCCGGGGAGCTGTTTTTT